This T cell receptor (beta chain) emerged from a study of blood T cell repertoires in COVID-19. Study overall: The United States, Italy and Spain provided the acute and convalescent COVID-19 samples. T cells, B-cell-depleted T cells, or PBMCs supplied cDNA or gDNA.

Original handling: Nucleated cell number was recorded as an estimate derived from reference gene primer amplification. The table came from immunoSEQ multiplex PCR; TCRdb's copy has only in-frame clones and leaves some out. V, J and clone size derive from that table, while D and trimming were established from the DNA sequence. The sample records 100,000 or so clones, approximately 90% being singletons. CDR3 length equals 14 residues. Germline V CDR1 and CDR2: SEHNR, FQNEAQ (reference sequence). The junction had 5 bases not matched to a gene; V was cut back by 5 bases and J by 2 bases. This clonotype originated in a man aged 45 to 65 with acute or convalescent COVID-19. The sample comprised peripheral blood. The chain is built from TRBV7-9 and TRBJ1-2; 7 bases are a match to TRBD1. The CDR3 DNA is TGTGCCAGCAGCGCATCCAGGGGGAACTATGGCTACACCTTC. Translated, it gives CASSASRGNYGYTF.